The next 17 T cell receptor beta chains were all read from a single sample in a study of Graves' ophthalmopathy and Graves' hyperthyroidism. Transcripts of RNA were the source for amplifying TCR beta CDR3 regions. RT-PCR with HTBI primers came first, then second-round multiplex PCR. One entry per CDR3 protein results from TCRdb running MiXCR on the multiplex PCR reads. The table includes around 1.1 million distinct CDR3 sequences, about 38% detected once. Sample: peripheral blood or thyroid tissue (not recorded which). The receptors were sampled from an adult man with Graves' hyperthyroidism.

The genes are TRBV25-1 and TRBJ1-2, with a weak D call TRBD1 (6 bases). The CDR3 loop spans 14 amino acids. Germline-derived CDR1 and CDR2 are MGHDK and SYGVNS. The V end was cut by 8 bases, the J end by 3 bases, with 16 bases between. The DNA of the CDR3 is TGTGCCAGCTTGGGGGGACATTCGCACTATGGCTACACCTTC. Protein product: CASLGGHSHYGYTF.

Concerning this clonotype itself: A much larger clone differs by one base, so this may be a read error. The chain uses TRBV7-8 and TRBJ1-2; maybe TRBD1 (6 bases). The CDR3 contains 15 residues. Looked up from germline, CDR1 is SGHVS and CDR2 is FQNEAQ. CDR3 amino acids: CASSVAGQPSYGYTF. CDR3 in DNA: TGTGCCAGCAGCGTAGCCGGACAGCCGAGCTATGGCTACACCTTC.

The rearrangement joins TRBV25-1 to TRBJ1-5; 7 bases map to TRBD1. Looked up from germline, CDR1 is MGHDK and CDR2 is SYGVNS. The V segment lost 2 bases and the J segment 0 bases; nucleotides outside the gene matches: 10. The CDR3 totals 18 residues. The CDR3 DNA reads TGTGCCAGCAGTGAAGGGCCGACAGGGATGCATAGCAATCAGCCCCAGCATTTT. This gives the protein CASSEGPTGMHSNQPQHF.

This clonotype was seen at least ten times. The V and J genes are TRBV24-1 and TRBJ1-2; 7 bases align to TRBD1. Trimming cost V 4 bases and J 8 bases; bases outside gene matches: 9. The V gene's germline CDR1 is KGHDR and CDR2 SFDVKD. The CDR3 has 14 amino acids. The chain's CDR3 is CATSENGQGDGYTF. The CDR3 DNA reads TGTGCCACCAGTGAAAATGGGCAGGGGGACGGCTACACCTTC.

This clonotype has a handful of counts. The chain couples TRBV4-1 to TRBJ2-7; D gene uncertain. CDR1 MGHRA and CDR2 YSYEKL come from the germline V gene. V lost 1 base and J 7 bases, leaving 8 bases between the germline ends. The CDR3 runs to 12 residues. The CDR3 region is CASSQGSEEQYF. CDR3 in DNA: TGCGCCAGCAGCCAAGGCTCTGAGGAGCAGTACTTC.

The table lists this clonotype with a few counts. The rearrangement links TRBV20-1 to TRBJ2-5; D possibly uses TRBD1 or TRBD2 (6 bases each). V was pared by 3 bases and J by 9 bases, with 20 bases between. Germline values: CDR1 DFQATT, CDR2 SNEGSKA (reference sequence). CDR3 size: 14 residues. The CDR3 DNA reads TGCAGTGCTAGTTTTGAGGGGCCGGAGGGGGCCCAGTACTTC. Protein: CSASFEGPEGAQYF.

Ten or more counts support this clonotype. The V gene is TRBV7-9, the J gene TRBJ2-6; 11 nucleotides line up with TRBD2. The V gene end was trimmed by 6 bases and the J gene end by 0 bases; junction bases not matched to a gene: 10. Germline CDR1 and CDR2: SEHNR and FQNEAQ (reference sequence). The CDR3 extends over 19 amino acids. This CDR3 reads CASSATMGLAVSGANVLTF. CDR3 bases: TGTGCCAGCAGTGCTACCATGGGACTAGCGGTCTCTGGGGCCAACGTCCTGACTTTC.

V usage is TRBV20-1 and J usage is TRBJ1-5; D is possibly TRBD1 (5 bases). Trimming stripped 0 bases from V and 5 bases from J, with 11 bases between. Germline values: CDR1 DFQATT, CDR2 SNEGSKA (reference sequence). The CDR3 has 14 residues. The CDR3 DNA reads as TGCAGTGCTAGAGATGGGGGAACATATCAGCCCCAGCATTTT. This codes for CSARDGGTYQPQHF.

This clonotype came up many times. This chain connects TRBV6-5 to TRBJ2-2; D is unresolved. Trimming removed 2 bases from V and 7 bases from J, with 8 bases in between. In germline, CDR1 is MNHEY, CDR2 SVGAGI. The length of the CDR3 is 13 residues. The CDR3 DNA follows: TGTGCCAGCAGTTACCGGTATTTCGGGGAGCTGTTTTTT. Its protein product is CASSYRYFGELFF.

Written as DNA, the CDR3 is TGTGCCAGCAGTTACGGCAGGGACACCGGGGAGCTGTTTTTT. It translates to CASSYGRDTGELFF. The rearrangement links TRBV6-5 to TRBJ2-2; tentative D call: TRBD1 (5 bases). CDR3 length equals 14 residues. V lost 2 bases and J lost 3, with 7 bases in between. From germline, CDR1 is MNHEY and CDR2 SVGAGI.

The sample holds many counts of this clonotype. The gene calls are TRBV29-1 and TRBJ2-7, with 8 bases aligning to TRBD1. Trimming cost V 0 bases and J 1 base; bases outside gene matches: 5. Germline V gene data show CDR1 as SQVTM and CDR2 as ANQGSEA. This CDR3 is 15 amino acids long. The CDR3 DNA reads TGCAGCGTTGAAGATGGACAGGGATTATCCTACGAGCAGTACTTC. Translated, it gives CSVEDGQGLSYEQYF.

Many counts were recorded for this clonotype. V is TRBV5-8 and J is TRBJ2-5; a possible D gene is TRBD1 (6 bases). Germline V gene lookup returns CDR1 SGHTS and CDR2 YDEGEE. The CDR3 has 15 residues. Deletions cut 2 bases from V and 1 base from J, with 12 bases between. CDR3: CASSFTGRFQETQYF. In DNA, the CDR3 is TGTGCCAGCAGCTTTACAGGGCGATTCCAAGAGACCCAGTACTTC.

This clonotype occurred once. The DNA for the CDR3 is TGTGCCAGCAGCTTAGCGAGAGCTAGAACAGCAAACATTCAGCCCCAGCATTTT. Residues: CASSLARARTANIQPQHF. The rearrangement links TRBV7-8 to TRBJ1-5; D call uncertain. The CDR3 extends over 18 amino acids. The V and J ends lost 0 bases and 6 bases respectively, with 21 bases between them. The germline gives CDR1 SGHVS, CDR2 FQNEAQ.

This clonotype occurred many times. The chain joins TRBV20-1 to TRBJ2-5; TRBD2 aligns across 9 bases. The junction had 19 bases not matched to a gene; V was cut back by 3 bases and J by 5 bases. Germline loops: CDR1 DFQATT, CDR2 SNEGSKA (reference sequence). The length of the CDR3 is 18 residues. CDR3 in DNA: TGCAGTGCTAGCGCCCCCGAGGCTAGCGGGGTGAGAGAGGAGACCCAGTACTTC. Translation: CSASAPEASGVREETQYF.

This clonotype came up a few times. The rearrangement uses TRBV7-9 and TRBJ1-4; D gene unclear. Trimming took off 4 bases at V and 5 bases at J, with 14 bases between the two ends. Germline lookup yields CDR1 SEHNR and CDR2 FQNEAQ (reference sequence). The CDR3 totals 15 residues. CDR3 bases: TGTGCCAGCAGCTCCATCGACGGAAGGAATGAAAAACTGTTTTTT. Amino acids: CASSSIDGRNEKLFF.

This clonotype was seen at least ten times. This chain links TRBV13 with TRBJ2-7; D unclear. Between the trimmed V and J ends, which lost 6 bases and 7 bases, there was a span of 4 bases. Germline V CDR1 and CDR2: PRHDT, FYEKMQ (reference sequence). The CDR3 extends over 9 amino acids. CDR3 residues: CASRIEQYF. DNA of the CDR3: TGTGCCAGCAGAATTGAGCAGTACTTC.

This clonotype appeared many times. The chain combines TRBV10-3 with TRBJ2-7; 8 nucleotides align to TRBD1. The V and J ends lost 2 bases and 7 bases, in that order; junction bases with no gene match: 13. The CDR3 consists of 16 residues. The germline CDR1 and CDR2 sequences are ENHRY and SYGVKD. CDR3 nucleotides: TGTGCCATCAGTGAGCCCACGGGGACAGGCCTGAGTGAGCAGTACTTC. This sequence encodes CAISEPTGTGLSEQYF.